The rows below give T cell receptor beta chains drawn from one sample of a study of cytotoxic CD8 clonotypes in ibrutinib-treated CLL. TCRdb keeps only in-frame clones here, not all; method: immunoSEQ multiplex PCR. The data contain about 140,000 clones, roughly 77% of them singletons. The sequencing here drew on PBMCs, taken after 12 months of ibrutinib treatment. The receptor set was obtained from a human donor with chronic lymphocytic leukemia. Each CDR3 is given without its conserved first and last residue. Fields, in order: V gene, J gene, clone size, D gene, CDR3 protein. The D gene is left open where the match is weak. Clone sizes are given selectively: once, few, many, or a class where the clone is expanded.

v_call: TRBV18; j_call: TRBJ1-6; clone_size: few; d_call: NA; cdr3_aa: ASSPAGNGNSPLH
v_call: TRBV19; j_call: TRBJ2-3; clone_size: NA; d_call: TRBD2; cdr3_aa: ASSITLAGGPSDTQY
v_call: TRBV21-1; j_call: TRBJ2-7; clone_size: NA; d_call: NA; cdr3_aa: ASSKRGYEQY
v_call: TRBV6-5; j_call: TRBJ1-2; clone_size: few; d_call: NA; cdr3_aa: ASSKPGPSRAGYT
v_call: TRBV4-3; j_call: TRBJ2-7; clone_size: NA; d_call: TRBD1; cdr3_aa: ASSQALTGEEQY
v_call: TRBV11-2; j_call: TRBJ2-7; clone_size: once; d_call: NA; cdr3_aa: ASSLVSSAQGFSYEQY
v_call: TRBV9; j_call: TRBJ2-7; clone_size: NA; d_call: NA; cdr3_aa: ASSPQTGSYEQY
v_call: TRBV25-1; j_call: TRBJ2-3; clone_size: once; d_call: NA; cdr3_aa: ASSDIQDSLDTQY
v_call: TRBV19; j_call: TRBJ1-2; clone_size: NA; d_call: NA; cdr3_aa: ASSTHGSNYGYT
v_call: TRBV19; j_call: TRBJ2-3; clone_size: NA; d_call: TRBD1; cdr3_aa: ASSRGFADTQY
v_call: TRBV7-8; j_call: TRBJ2-3; clone_size: once; d_call: NA; cdr3_aa: ASSSQGTDTQY
v_call: TRBV19; j_call: TRBJ2-7; clone_size: NA; d_call: NA; cdr3_aa: ASSLDRSYEQY
v_call: TRBV28; j_call: TRBJ1-2; clone_size: NA; d_call: NA; cdr3_aa: ASSSQGYGYT
v_call: TRBV19; j_call: TRBJ2-7; clone_size: NA; d_call: NA; cdr3_aa: ASSKSSYEQY
v_call: TRBV7-2; j_call: TRBJ2-3; clone_size: once; d_call: NA; cdr3_aa: ASSFGADLTDTQY
v_call: TRBV9; j_call: TRBJ2-3; clone_size: NA; d_call: NA; cdr3_aa: ASSAGGLAVTDTQY
v_call: TRBV7-2; j_call: TRBJ1-1; clone_size: many; d_call: NA; cdr3_aa: ASFEPGFSAF
v_call: TRBV10-3; j_call: TRBJ1-1; clone_size: NA; d_call: NA; cdr3_aa: AISERSVGNTEAF
v_call: TRBV19; j_call: TRBJ1-5; clone_size: NA; d_call: NA; cdr3_aa: ASSSGFQPQH
v_call: TRBV11-1; j_call: TRBJ1-4; clone_size: NA; d_call: NA; cdr3_aa: ASSFDYRDANEKLF
v_call: TRBV7-9; j_call: TRBJ1-4; clone_size: NA; d_call: NA; cdr3_aa: ASDRDNEKLF
v_call: TRBV2; j_call: TRBJ2-5; clone_size: few; d_call: TRBD2; cdr3_aa: ASRTSETQETQY
v_call: TRBV29-1; j_call: TRBJ2-1; clone_size: NA; d_call: TRBD2; cdr3_aa: SVVGLAHYEQF
v_call: TRBV7-9; j_call: TRBJ1-2; clone_size: NA; d_call: NA; cdr3_aa: ASSLGLNYGYT
v_call: TRBV4-1; j_call: TRBJ2-3; clone_size: NA; d_call: NA; cdr3_aa: ASSLGQSTDTQY
v_call: TRBV9; j_call: TRBJ1-3; clone_size: NA; d_call: NA; cdr3_aa: ASSVLANSGNTIY
v_call: TRBV28; j_call: TRBJ1-2; clone_size: NA; d_call: NA; cdr3_aa: ASSTGGTGYGYT
v_call: TRBV9; j_call: TRBJ2-1; clone_size: NA; d_call: TRBD1; cdr3_aa: ASSEEAPGTGSYNEQF
v_call: TRBV27; j_call: TRBJ1-5; clone_size: few; d_call: NA; cdr3_aa: ASSSGVSNQPQH
v_call: TRBV6-5; j_call: TRBJ1-5; clone_size: many; d_call: TRBD1; cdr3_aa: ASSWDRTQPQH
v_call: TRBV9; j_call: TRBJ1-1; clone_size: NA; d_call: NA; cdr3_aa: ASSVVGAYTEAF
v_call: TRBV15; j_call: TRBJ2-6; clone_size: once; d_call: TRBD1; cdr3_aa: ATSQDRAGANVLT
v_call: TRBV6-4; j_call: TRBJ1-2; clone_size: few; d_call: NA; cdr3_aa: ASRGQPPNNYGYT
v_call: TRBV6-5; j_call: TRBJ2-7; clone_size: NA; d_call: NA; cdr3_aa: ASSHGSYEQY
v_call: TRBV28; j_call: TRBJ2-7; clone_size: NA; d_call: TRBD2; cdr3_aa: ASTPGLAGVWRDEQY
v_call: TRBV28; j_call: TRBJ2-1; clone_size: NA; d_call: TRBD2; cdr3_aa: ASSLPLSGSGNEQF
v_call: TRBV5-8; j_call: TRBJ1-2; clone_size: few; d_call: NA; cdr3_aa: ASSTKTGLIYGYT
v_call: TRBV5-5; j_call: TRBJ1-2; clone_size: NA; d_call: NA; cdr3_aa: ASSPLLTANYGYT
v_call: TRBV11-3; j_call: TRBJ2-6; clone_size: many; d_call: NA; cdr3_aa: ASSLGMAGANVLT
v_call: TRBV7-9; j_call: TRBJ1-2; clone_size: once; d_call: NA; cdr3_aa: ASSPSGTFDGYT
v_call: TRBV7-6; j_call: TRBJ2-5; clone_size: few; d_call: TRBD1; cdr3_aa: ASSLADRGETQY
v_call: TRBV7-2; j_call: TRBJ2-1; clone_size: NA; d_call: NA; cdr3_aa: ATALSVSLYNEQF
v_call: TRBV7-9; j_call: TRBJ2-7; clone_size: many; d_call: TRBD1; cdr3_aa: ASSRRQGSDYEQY
v_call: TRBV4-1; j_call: TRBJ1-2; clone_size: NA; d_call: TRBD1; cdr3_aa: ASSQVGTGANYGYT
v_call: TRBV12-5; j_call: TRBJ2-4; clone_size: NA; d_call: NA; cdr3_aa: ASGLGTAPRAKNIQY
v_call: TRBV12-5; j_call: TRBJ2-1; clone_size: NA; d_call: TRBD1; cdr3_aa: ASGLVPTGAHNEQF
v_call: TRBV5-1; j_call: TRBJ2-3; clone_size: once; d_call: NA; cdr3_aa: ASALAADTQY
v_call: TRBV19; j_call: TRBJ1-2; clone_size: once; d_call: NA; cdr3_aa: ASSIQGTYGYT
v_call: TRBV19; j_call: TRBJ1-1; clone_size: NA; d_call: TRBD1; cdr3_aa: ASSTGQGGSEAF
v_call: TRBV4-2; j_call: TRBJ1-5; clone_size: NA; d_call: NA; cdr3_aa: ASSQDQGGSQPQH
v_call: TRBV7-3; j_call: TRBJ2-1; clone_size: NA; d_call: TRBD1; cdr3_aa: ASSMGQGEQF
v_call: TRBV29-1; j_call: TRBJ1-1; clone_size: NA; d_call: TRBD1; cdr3_aa: SVEGQLNTEAF
v_call: TRBV7-8; j_call: TRBJ2-1; clone_size: NA; d_call: TRBD2; cdr3_aa: ASSRGTSGRSEQF